Following are 16 T cell receptor beta chains from one sample sequenced in a study of molecular identifiers for immune sequencing clone quantification. One entry per CDR3 protein results from TCRdb running MiXCR on the PCR reads. The data contain some 66,000 distinct CDR3 sequences, roughly a fifth of them singletons. The sample was naive CD8+ T cells from blood, with Jurkat cell RNA spiked in. Regarding subset: FACS-sorted CD8+CD4-CCR7+CD45RA+ naive T cells. The receptors were sampled from a human donor in good health. Some libraries in this study had Jurkat cell RNA spiked in.

The chain recombines TRBV7-8 with TRBJ1-1; weak D call: TRBD1 (5 bases). This CDR3 has 17 residues. The V gene lost 3 bases and the J gene lost 0 bases, with 17 bases spanning the gap. Germline CDR1 is SGHVS and CDR2 is FQNEAQ. The CDR3 is CASSLGRPLQVNTEAFF. In nucleotides, the CDR3 is TGTGCCAGCAGCTTGGGGCGGCCCTTACAGGTGAACACTGAAGCTTTCTTT.

Regarding this clonotype: A much more abundant neighbour one base away suggests this may be a read error. The rearrangement joins TRBV6-4 to TRBJ2-3; tentatively, D is TRBD2 (5 bases). Trimming took off 4 bases at V and 0 bases at J, with 8 bases between the two ends. This CDR3 is built from 14 residues. Germline-derived CDR1 and CDR2 are MRHNA and SNTAGT. The CDR3 sequence is CASSGGYSTDTQYF. The DNA of the CDR3 is TGTGCCAGCAGTGGCGGGTATAGCACAGATACGCAGTATTTT.

There are many counts of this clonotype. The V gene is TRBV6-1, the J gene TRBJ1-6; D is undetermined. Germline CDR1 reads MNHNS; CDR2 reads SASEGT. This CDR3 has 17 residues. V shed 7 bases and J shed 0 bases, with 16 bases lying between them. The CDR3 loop is CASNLSKNPSYNSPLHF. The CDR3 bases are TGTGCCAGCAACCTTTCGAAAAACCCCTCCTATAATTCACCCCTCCACTTT.

With respect to this clonotype: It may be a read error: a sequence one base away is much more abundant. The rearrangement uses TRBV20-1 and TRBJ1-1; a possible D gene is TRBD1 (5 bases). Looked up from germline, CDR1 is DFQATT and CDR2 is SNEGSKA (reference sequence). This CDR3 is 12 amino acids long. The V end lost 8 bases, the J end lost 1 base, and 11 bases lay between the germline ends. The CDR3 reads CSKTEPNTEAFF. CDR3 in DNA: TGCAGTAAGACAGAGCCGAACACTGAAGCTTTCTTT.

The J gene is TRBJ2-1, the V gene TRBV27; D gene ambiguous. Germline values: CDR1 MNHEY, CDR2 SMNVEV (reference sequence). The ends were cut back, 5 bases at V and 6 bases at J, with 14 bases in the middle. The CDR3 runs to 14 residues. The CDR3 sequence: CASSPYSGSNEQFF. CDR3 bases: TGTGCCAGCAGTCCTTATTCAGGCTCCAATGAGCAGTTCTTC.

The sample holds many counts of this clonotype. V and J are TRBV13 and TRBJ2-1; possibly TRBD2 for D (6 bases). The CDR3 runs to 16 residues. Per germline, CDR1 PRHDT and CDR2 FYEKMQ (reference sequence). V was clipped by 5 bases and J by 6 bases, with 20 bases between them. CDR3 residues: CASSEAAGPGGNEQFF. CDR3 coding DNA: TGTGCCAGCAGCGAGGCCGCGGGGCCCGGTGGCAATGAGCAGTTCTTC.

This clonotype was recorded many times. The V and J genes are TRBV6-5 and TRBJ1-4; D unresolved. Trimming cost V 0 bases and J 8 bases, with 16 bases left between them. CDR1 MNHEY and CDR2 SVGAGI come from the germline V gene. CDR3 length: 16 amino acids. The CDR3 loop reads CASSYSRSPMGEKLFF. In nucleotides, the CDR3 is TGTGCCAGCAGTTACTCCCGCTCCCCTATGGGGGAAAAACTGTTTTTT.

This clonotype has ten or more counts. This chain uses TRBV24-1 with TRBJ2-3, with 13 bases fitting TRBD2. The trim removed 0 bases at V and 4 bases at J, leaving 6 bases unmatched. The germline V gene encodes CDR1 KGHDR and CDR2 SFDVKD. The CDR3 contains 18 residues. The CDR3 bases are TGTGCCACCAGTGATTTGCACGGAGGACTAGCGGGAGCAGATACGCAGTATTTT. This encodes CATSDLHGGLAGADTQYF.

This clonotype was found many times. The V gene is TRBV4-1, the J gene TRBJ1-1; D is undetermined. Germline V gene lookup returns CDR1 MGHRA and CDR2 YSYEKL. This CDR3 is built from 13 residues. V lost 1 base and J 4 bases, leaving 7 bases between the germline ends. The CDR3 DNA is TGCGCCAGCAGCCAAGGGGCTGTCACTGAAGCTTTCTTT. This encodes CASSQGAVTEAFF.

The V call is TRBV27, the J call TRBJ2-4, with D possibly being TRBD1 (6 bases). The CDR3 covers 13 residues. Looked up from germline, CDR1 is MNHEY and CDR2 is SMNVEV (reference sequence). V lost 5 bases to trimming and J lost 6 bases, with 11 bases between them. The CDR3 loop reads CASSREQGNIQYF. The CDR3, as DNA: TGTGCCAGCAGTCGTGAACAGGGAAACATTCAGTACTTC.

This clonotype came up many times. This chain links TRBV6-2 or TRBV6-3 with TRBJ2-3; D gene ambiguous. CDR1 and CDR2 (germline): MNHEY, SVGEGT. V gave up 6 bases and J gave up 7 bases, with 5 bases separating them. This CDR3 comprises 10 residues. This CDR3 is CASRGNTQYF. Written as DNA, the CDR3 is TGTGCCAGCAGAGGGAATACGCAGTATTTT.

This clonotype has at least ten counts. The chain links TRBV5-1 to TRBJ2-7; the match to TRBD2 covers 8 bases. The CDR3 length is 15 residues. Trimming cost V 4 bases and J 0 bases; bases outside gene matches: 6. Germline V gives CDR1 SGHRS, CDR2 YFSETQ. CDR3 loop: CASSAKRGPSYEQYF. The DNA for the CDR3 is TGCGCCAGCAGCGCCAAGCGGGGGCCCTCCTACGAGCAGTACTTC.

This clonotype was observed a single time. V gene TRBV5-1 combines with J gene TRBJ2-1; 9 bases map to TRBD2. Germline values: CDR1 SGHRS, CDR2 YFSETQ. The CDR3 has 17 residues. V was pared by 7 bases and J by 8 bases, with 19 bases of the junction left unmatched. CDR3 DNA: TGCGCCAGCGATGTCGGACTAGCGAGAGAAGGATTAGATGAGCAGTTCTTC. Translated, it gives CASDVGLAREGLDEQFF.

Points on this clonotype: Because it lacks the conserved phenylalanine or tryptophan at the end, this CDR3 is likely a read error. This rearrangement joins TRBV4-1 to TRBJ2-1; D is possibly TRBD2 (6 bases). Trimming stripped 4 bases from V and 0 bases from J, with 10 bases between. The V gene's germline CDR1 is MGHRA and CDR2 YSYEKL. The CDR3 has 15 amino acids. The CDR3 loop reads CASSLAGPSYNEQFL. CDR3 nucleotides: TGCGCCAGCAGCCTTGCGGGGCCCTCCTACAATGAGCAGTTCCTC.

This clonotype was seen many times. The rearrangement joins TRBV4-2 to TRBJ2-7; no clear D. This CDR3 comprises 13 residues. Germline V CDR1 and CDR2: LGHNA, YNFKEQ. V lost 1 base and J lost 2, with 6 bases in between. The CDR3 DNA follows: TGTGCCAGCAGCCAAGTAAAAACCTACGAGCAGTACTTC. Its protein is CASSQVKTYEQYF.

A remark on this clonotype: Just one base apart from a much larger clone, this may be a read error. This chain joins TRBV7-9 and TRBJ2-7; 9 positions match TRBD1. CDR3 length: 12 residues. The junction had 6 bases not matched to a gene; V was cut back by 8 bases and J by 7 bases. Germline V gene data show CDR1 as SEHNR and CDR2 as FQNEAQ (reference sequence). CDR3: CASGGQGREQYF. The CDR3 DNA reads as TGTGCCAGCGGCGGACAGGGGCGGGAGCAGTACTTC.